A selection of T cell receptor beta chains follows, all from one sample in a study of response to subunit inactivated influenza vaccine. One entry per CDR3 protein results from TCRdb running MiXCR on the RT-PCR reads. The sample consists of under 950,000 distinct CDR3 sequences, 21% of them appearing once. Source: PBMCs from blood, taken about 5 days after vaccination. Receptors originate from a man aged 50-60 years who received an inactivated influenza vaccine. CDR3s include the opening cysteine and the closing phenylalanine or tryptophan. A D gene is named only where the DNA matches it firmly. Only part of the rows carry a size: once, few, many, or a class if the clone is expanded.

J: TRBJ1-2; V: TRBV24-1; D: TRBD1; size: NA; CDR3: CATNDRGPDGYTF; DNA: TGTGCCACCAACGACAGGGGGCCAGATGGCTACACCTTC
J: TRBJ2-3; V: TRBV6-5; D: NA; size: many; CDR3: CASSSDLSLNPDTQYF; DNA: TGTGCCAGCAGTTCAGACTTGAGCCTAAACCCAGATACGCAGTATTTT
J: TRBJ2-4; V: TRBV7-9; D: TRBD1; size: NA; CDR3: CASSPTGGKNIQYF; DNA: TGTGCCAGCAGCCCCACAGGGGGCAAAAACATTCAGTACTTC
J: TRBJ2-1; V: TRBV19; D: NA; size: NA; CDR3: CASSIRGRSVNEQFF; DNA: TGTGCCAGTAGTATACGTGGGAGGTCGGTCAATGAGCAGTTCTTC
J: TRBJ2-5; V: TRBV4-3; D: NA; size: many; CDR3: CASSQDGVFGETQYF; DNA: TGCGCCAGCAGCCAAGACGGCGTTTTCGGGGAGACCCAGTACTTC
J: TRBJ2-7; V: TRBV6-1; D: NA; size: NA; CDR3: CASSDFPKAYEQYF; DNA: TGTGCCAGCAGTGACTTCCCGAAAGCCTACGAGCAGTACTTC
J: TRBJ2-5; V: TRBV4-3; D: NA; size: NA; CDR3: CASSPQAGNGQETQYF; DNA: TGCGCCAGCAGCCCTCAGGCGGGGAACGGCCAAGAGACCCAGTACTTC
J: TRBJ2-7; V: TRBV4-1; D: NA; size: NA; CDR3: CASSQEEAGSSYEQYF; DNA: TGCGCCAGCAGCCAAGAGGAGGCCGGGAGCTCCTACGAGCAGTACTTC
J: TRBJ2-3; V: TRBV12-3/TRBV12-4; D: NA; size: NA; CDR3: CASGNGAGGTDTQYF; DNA: TGTGCCAGCGGAAACGGGGCCGGGGGCACAGATACGCAGTATTTT
J: TRBJ2-1; V: TRBV5-6; D: TRBD1; size: NA; CDR3: CASSQRTGGNYNEQFF; DNA: TGTGCCAGCAGTCAGAGGACAGGGGGTAACTACAATGAGCAGTTCTTC
J: TRBJ2-7; V: TRBV20-1; D: TRBD1; size: many; CDR3: CGADRGTGKTYEQYF; DNA: TGCGGGGCAGACCGAGGGACAGGGAAAACCTACGAGCAGTACTTC
J: TRBJ2-3; V: TRBV7-6; D: NA; size: few; CDR3: CASSRWRGGQGTDTQYF; DNA: TGTGCCAGCAGCCGTTGGCGCGGGGGCCAAGGGACAGATACGCAGTATTTT
J: TRBJ2-7; V: TRBV11-1; D: TRBD1; size: NA; CDR3: CASSLQRTRGQRSYEQYF; DNA: TGTGCCAGCAGCTTACAGCGAACCAGGGGACAGCGGAGCTACGAGCAGTACTTC
J: TRBJ2-1; V: TRBV11-1; D: NA; size: NA; CDR3: CASSLVQRGAKQYNEQFF; DNA: TGTGCCAGCAGCTTAGTTCAACGGGGGGCTAAACAATACAATGAGCAGTTCTTC
J: TRBJ2-1; V: TRBV19; D: NA; size: NA; CDR3: CASSMGPDNEQFF; DNA: TGTGCCAGTAGTATGGGGCCCGACAATGAGCAGTTCTTC
J: TRBJ2-7; V: TRBV4-2; D: NA; size: few; CDR3: CASSPGATKENEQYF; DNA: TGTGCCAGCAGCCCTGGGGCCACTAAGGAAAACGAGCAGTACTTC
J: TRBJ2-3; V: TRBV24-1; D: TRBD2; size: NA; CDR3: CATSGTGGLDLTDTQYF; DNA: TGTGCCACCAGTGGAACGGGGGGGTTGGATCTCACAGATACGCAGTATTTT
J: TRBJ2-3; V: TRBV28; D: NA; size: few; CDR3: CASNWGADTQYF; DNA: TGTGCCAGCAACTGGGGGGCAGATACGCAGTATTTT
J: TRBJ1-3; V: TRBV6-5; D: NA; size: NA; CDR3: CATRSSGNTIYF; DNA: TGTGCCACCCGGAGCTCTGGAAACACCATATATTTT
J: TRBJ2-1; V: TRBV15; D: NA; size: NA; CDR3: CATSSTSGPYEQFF; DNA: TGTGCCACCAGCAGTACTAGTGGGCCGTATGAGCAGTTCTTC
J: TRBJ2-2; V: TRBV6-1; D: NA; size: NA; CDR3: CASSGLANTGELFF; DNA: TGTGCCAGCAGCGGACTGGCGAACACCGGGGAGCTGTTTTTT
J: TRBJ1-4; V: TRBV15; D: TRBD1; size: few; CDR3: CATSTDRGTGEKLFF; DNA: TGTGCCACCAGCACGGACAGGGGAACAGGCGAAAAACTGTTTTTT